This TCR beta chain comes out of a study of T cell responses to AZD1222 COVID-19 vaccine (dated by TCRdb to the early 2020s). For the study in its entirety: AZD1222 recipients given second doses at about 4 weeks or at about 12 weeks were pooled, since spike-specific TCR depth and breadth were not found to differ between the two schedules. TCR sequencing covered more than 230 trial participants: about 210 given two doses of AZD1222 and 26 given two doses of MenACWY control vaccine. Trial participants were enrolled into age subgroups of 18-55, 56-69 and 70-plus years, which contained around 140, 26 and 57 TCR-sequenced participants, respectively. Results and caveats for the whole study, not just this receptor: After two AZD1222 doses, spike-specific TCR breadth and depth were significantly higher than at day 0 and than in MenACWY recipients. Nearly half of unique spike-specific TCRs reportedly recognized epitopes outside regions mutated in the B.1.351 and B.1.1.7 variants. Because no day 14 peak-response samples were available, the repertoires could be characterized only after the peak T cell response. Participants were mostly white British and included more females than males, and it was suggested by the authors that clonal diversity may have been underestimated. CD4 TCRs associated with the vaccine covered the entire spike protein, and the dominant responses were in regions 160-218 and 743-854. The 56-69-year group was small, and its depth increase did not reach significance, likely because of low power. Conclusions about previously exposed vaccinees are limited because only six or seven AZD1222 recipients were SARS-CoV-2 seropositive at baseline.

The CDR3 goes from the cysteine to the phenylalanine over 15 residues. Only the CDR3 DNA is retained, 45 bases long and in frame from the first base. CDR1 and CDR2 were assigned from the germline V gene (reference sequence) as LNHNV and YYDKDF. V is pared back by 5 bases and J by 1 base, with 14 bases lying between the germline termini. According to the study, the label for this sample's time point signals: baseline before first vaccination. The vaccinee samples were drawn from two UK trials, COV001 and COV002, one of which was a single-blind randomized controlled phase 2/3 trial testing AZD1222 (ChAdOx1 nCoV-19) in healthy adults. For TCRbeta chain sequencing, PBMC samples were collected from trial participants at day 0 and at day 28 after the second dose. Notes on this clone: It has no known antigen specificity. No much larger clone exists at a distance of one base, and base qualities are not known.

The CDR3 regions of human TCRbeta chains were analyzed by immunosequencing. As for the authors' bioinformatics: Repertoire TCRs were matched against a reference library of SARS-CoV-2-specific TCRs generated with the MIRA antigen-specificity platform. Breadth was defined as the fraction of unique TCRs that were SARS-CoV-2-associated, and depth was defined as the fraction of total T cells that were SARS-CoV-2-associated. Each spike-specific TCR was assigned to its reactive spike region and to a CD4 or CD8 class using the MIRA data. Log10-transformed breadth and depth values were compared by one-way ANOVA with Sidak's multiple comparisons tests. What TCRdb holds here is the immuneACCESS table cut down to in-frame rearrangements. Part of the clones is not present; checked against another copy, under half of the missing clones reflect an unresolved V gene, and the others are unexplained. That table furnishes V, J and clone size, whereas the DNA furnished D and trimming. The sample profile shows about 100,000 clones; around 90% of them were found once. Roughly 1.8% of the sample is held by the ten biggest clonotypes.

The sample was peripheral blood, taken on day 0 of AZD1222 vaccination. This receptor was obtained from an adult in good health. The sequence joins TRBV15 to TRBJ1-1; TRBD1 is perhaps the D gene, given 5 matching bases. The CDR3 protein is CATSWGRGGNTEAFF. The nucleotides read TGTGCCACCAGCTGGGGGAGGGGTGGGAACACTGAAGCTTTCTTT.